One and the same sample provided the 16 T cell receptor beta chains below, sequenced in a study of human T cells and chemical hapten exposure. TCRdb processed the RACE reads anew with MiXCR; each CDR3 protein has one entry. The table shows 150,000 to 200,000 distinct CDR3 sequences, with about 15% occurring only once. The time point: patch test 1, 2 weeks after DPC sensitization. Sample treatment: therapeutic diphenylcyclopropenone sensitization with weekly scalp DPC. The sequencing here drew on whole blood, taken in connection with sensitization to the hapten diphenylcyclopropenone (DPC). All receptors come from a woman in her thirties with alopecia areata. Some clones in this sample may be carry-over from other donors' samples.

This clonotype was picked up a small number of times. This chain joins TRBV7-2 and TRBJ2-1, with 12 bases aligning to TRBD2. The CDR3 has 15 amino acids. With 5 bases clipped from V and 7 bases from J, the junction kept 6 bases outside the gene matches. The germline CDR1 and CDR2 sequences are SGHTA and FQGNSA. The CDR3 is CASSPSGRAENEQFF. The CDR3, as DNA: TGTGCCAGCAGCCCTAGCGGGAGGGCCGAGAATGAGCAGTTCTTC. Together with reference TRBV7-2 and TRBJ2-1, the CDR3 gives the full variable domain: GAGVSQSPSNKVTEKGKDVELRCDPISGHTALYWYRQSLGQGLEFLIYFQGNSAPDKSGLPSDRFSAERTGGSVSTLTIQRTQQEDSAVYLCASSPSGRAENEQFFGPGTRLTVL.

The chain has TRBV3-1 and TRBJ1-2, with D perhaps TRBD1 (6 bases). V was shortened by 1 base and J by 4 bases, with 19 bases between the two germline ends. Germline CDR1 LGHDT, CDR2 YNNKEL (reference sequence). The CDR3 spans 17 residues. The DNA of the CDR3 is TGTGCCAGCAGCCAAGTATATCCGACAGGAAAGTCCTATGGCTACACCTTC. Protein sequence: CASSQVYPTGKSYGYTF. Using reference TRBV3-1 and TRBJ1-2 for the parts outside the CDR3, the full variable domain is DTAVSQTPKYLVTQMGNDKSIKCEQNLGHDTMYWYKQDSKKFLKIMFSYNNKELIINETVPNRFSPKSPDKAHLNLHINSLELGDSAVYFCASSQVYPTGKSYGYTFGSGTRLTVV.

CDR3 nucleotide sequence: TGTGCCAGCAGTCCAAACAGACCTAGGGATGAGCAGTTCTTC. Translated, it gives CASSPNRPRDEQFF. The rearrangement links TRBV12-3 or TRBV12-4 to TRBJ2-1; D is uncertain. With 5 bases removed from V and 8 bases from J, the gap between germline ends came to 16 bases. The CDR3 consists of 14 residues.

This chain links TRBV15 with TRBJ2-3, with 12 bases fitting TRBD2. V lost 3 bases and J lost 0; bases outside the gene matches: 1. The length of the CDR3 is 16 residues. Germline CDR1 LNHNV, CDR2 YYDKDF (reference sequence). Here the CDR3 reads CATSSLAGGSTDTQYF. Written as DNA, the CDR3 is TGTGCCACCAGCAGTCTAGCGGGGGGGAGCACAGATACGCAGTATTTT.

The CDR3, as DNA: TGCAGTGCTCAAAGAAGGGGGCGAGAGACCCAGTACTTC. Its translation is CSAQRRGRETQYF. The chain couples TRBV20-1 to TRBJ2-5; 7 positions agree with TRBD1. Per the germline V gene, CDR1 is DFQATT and CDR2 is SNEGSKA (reference sequence). Trimming took 5 bases from V and 4 from J; bases not matched to a gene: 7. CDR3 length: 13 residues.

This clonotype was counted many times. One junction end does not reproduce the germline sequence, and a read error may be involved. The J gene is TRBJ2-7, the V gene TRBV7-3, with 10 bases identical to TRBD2. Germline CDR1 and CDR2: SGHTA and FQGTGA. This CDR3 has 16 residues. The CDR3 DNA sequence: TGTGCCAGCAGCCTAACAGTAGCGGGAGGCCCCTACGAGCAGTACTTC. Translating it yields CASSLTVAGGPYEQYF.

The chain is built from TRBV28 and TRBJ1-5, with 9 bases fitting TRBD1. Germline CDR1 MDHEN, CDR2 SYDVKM. The CDR3 contains 15 residues. V lost 3 bases, J lost 7 bases, and 7 bases stayed unmatched. CDR3 DNA sequence: TGTGCCAGCAGTTTGAACAGGGGGCCACAGCAGCCCCAGCATTTT. Encoded protein: CASSLNRGPQQPQHF. The full variable domain, with the rest looked up from reference TRBV28 and TRBJ1-5, is DVKVTQSSRYLVKRTGEKVFLECVQDMDHENMFWYRQDPGLGLRLIYFSYDVKMKEKGDIPEGYSVSREKKERFSLILESASTNQTSMYLCASSLNRGPQQPQHFGDGTRLSIL.

This clonotype appeared many times. This sequence joins TRBV20-1 and TRBJ1-1; TRBD1 is a possible D gene (6 bases). CDR1 and CDR2 from the germline V gene are DFQATT and SNEGSKA (reference sequence). The germline V and J ends were trimmed by 3 bases and 4 bases, with 15 bases remaining between them. This CDR3 contains 14 residues. This chain's CDR3 is CSARKDRVSTEAFF. As DNA, the CDR3 is TGCAGTGCTAGGAAGGACAGAGTGAGCACTGAAGCTTTCTTT.

This rearrangement joins TRBV25-1 to TRBJ2-3; tentatively, D is TRBD1 (6 bases). From germline, CDR1 is MGHDK and CDR2 SYGVNS. V shed 6 bases and J shed 1 base, with 8 bases lying between them. This CDR3 has 13 amino acids. The DNA for the CDR3 is TGTGCCAGCAGGAGACAGGGCACAGATACGCAGTATTTT. Translation gives CASRRQGTDTQYF.

With regard to this clonotype: The conserved phenylalanine or tryptophan is not found at the CDR3 terminus, so this likely reflects a read error. This chain connects TRBV6-2 or TRBV6-3 to TRBJ2-7; D ambiguous. There are 13 residues in the CDR3. V lost 0 bases to trimming and J lost 7 bases, with 10 bases between them. CDR1 is MNHEY, CDR2 SVGEGT, per germline. The CDR3 spells CASSYSNGQEQYY. In DNA, the CDR3 is TGTGCCAGCAGTTACTCGAATGGTCAAGAGCAGTACTAC.

This chain joins TRBV6-6 and TRBJ1-5; D gene uncertain. Trimming stripped 2 bases from V and 5 bases from J, with 13 bases between. Looked up from germline, CDR1 is MNHNY and CDR2 is SVGAGI (reference sequence). This CDR3 spans 15 amino acids. The CDR3 DNA is TGTGCCAGCAGTTACCTCGCACAGAGACATCAGCCCCAGCATTTT. This encodes CASSYLAQRHQPQHF.

The chain is built from TRBV7-6 and TRBJ1-1; no reliable D call. Trimming took 1 base from V and 1 from J, leaving 10 bases between them. Germline-derived CDR1 and CDR2 are SGHVS and FNYEAQ. This CDR3 has 15 amino acids. The CDR3, as DNA: TGTGCCAGCAGCTTAGTTTCGAATGCGAACACTGAAGCTTTCTTT. Amino acid sequence: CASSLVSNANTEAFF.

This clonotype showed up just a few times. The rearrangement uses TRBV7-9 and TRBJ2-3; D unclear. V was trimmed by 3 bases and J by 5 bases, leaving 9 bases between them. The germline CDR1 and CDR2 sequences are SEHNR and FQNEAQ (reference sequence). This CDR3 contains 13 residues. Here the CDR3 DNA reads TGTGCCAGCAGCTTTTATCCTCAAGATACGCAGTATTTT. Translation gives CASSFYPQDTQYF.

A few counts support this clonotype. The chain has TRBV5-8 and TRBJ2-3, with 13 bases identical to TRBD2. Losses at the gene ends were 4 bases for V and 2 bases for J; bases not matched to a gene: 7. The germline V gene has CDR1 SGHTS and CDR2 YDEGEE. CDR3 size: 17 residues. The CDR3 region is CASSPGTSGIPTDTQYF. CDR3 DNA: TGTGCCAGCAGCCCGGGGACTAGCGGGATACCCACAGATACGCAGTATTTT.

Ten or more counts support this clonotype. Written as DNA, the CDR3 is TGTGCCAGCTCACCCAGGGCTGCTTTTACGACGAACACCATATATTTT. This codes for CASSPRAAFTTNTIYF. The chain uses TRBV18 and TRBJ1-3; D is possibly TRBD1 (5 bases). V lost 3 bases, J lost 7 bases, and 19 bases lay in between. The CDR3 is made up of 16 amino acids. CDR1 is KGHSH, CDR2 LQKENI, per germline.

This chain joins TRBV3-1 and TRBJ2-1; D may be TRBD2 (5 bases). The CDR3 spans 13 residues. V was trimmed by 3 bases and J by 6 bases, leaving 9 bases between them. Germline CDR1 and CDR2: LGHDT and YNNKEL (reference sequence). The DNA for the CDR3 is TGTGCCAGCAGCCACTTTAGCGCCAATGAGCAGTTCTTC. Residues: CASSHFSANEQFF.